These 21 T cell receptor beta chains were sequenced from one sample in a study of tumor-infiltrating lymphocytes in primary liver carcinoma. The researchers produced TCR beta cDNA from roughly 550 ng total RNA with a constant-region primer. The TCR beta library was amplified through three nested multiplex PCR rounds in a modified ARM-PCR procedure. Primers for the first two PCR rounds were TRBV1-TRBV30 forward primers and a C-beta reverse primer (around 10 cycles per round). One entry per CDR3 protein, called by TCRdb with MiXCR from the multiplex PCR reads. The sample contains 300,000 to 350,000 distinct CDR3 sequences, nearly 60% of which appear only once. Unsorted whole blood yielded blood RNA, and germline DNA was extracted as well. The material sequenced was peripheral blood. The receptors were gathered from a woman aged 25 to 39 with primary liver carcinoma and hepatitis B virus infection.

The chain links TRBV6-5 to TRBJ2-7; 12 bases align to TRBD2. Per the germline V gene, CDR1 is MNHEY and CDR2 is SVGAGI. The CDR3 loop spans 15 amino acids. Germline trimming cut 6 bases from V and 4 bases from J; bases unmatched to any gene: 7. CDR3: CASRHRLAGEYEQYF. The CDR3, as DNA: TGTGCCAGCAGACACCGACTAGCGGGAGAGTACGAGCAGTACTTC.

This clonotype was seen once. The chain links TRBV30 to TRBJ2-7; D gene uncertain. Trimming removed 4 bases at V and 2 bases at J, with 15 bases between. This CDR3 has 14 residues. CDR1 GTSNPN and CDR2 SVGIG come from the germline V gene (reference sequence). CDR3 sequence reads: CAWTWSGFTYEQYF. CDR3 nucleotide sequence: TGTGCCTGGACCTGGTCGGGTTTTACCTACGAGCAGTACTTC.

V usage is TRBV4-3 and J usage is TRBJ2-5; the D gene is possibly TRBD1 (6 bases). The V end was cut by 0 bases, the J end by 14 bases, with 16 bases between. The CDR3 contains 13 residues. Per germline, CDR1 LGHNA and CDR2 YSLEER. CDR3 loop: CASSQDVDWGHYF. For the CDR3, the DNA is TGCGCCAGCAGCCAAGACGTCGACTGGGGGCACTACTTC.

About this clonotype: This sequence may be a read error, since a much larger clone differs from it by one base. This sequence joins TRBV6-5 and TRBJ1-1; unclear D gene. Germline V gene sequence: CDR1 MNHEY, CDR2 SVGAGI. The CDR3 contains 13 residues. In nucleotides, the CDR3 is TGTGCCAGCAGTCACTCCCTGAACACTGAAGCTTTCTTT. Its protein is CASSHSLNTEAFF.

In its sample, this clonotype ranks as medium-sized. The gene calls are TRBV11-2 and TRBJ2-2; 10 bases line up with TRBD2. Germline V lookup: CDR1 SGHAT, CDR2 FQNNGV. The CDR3 length is 16 residues. The V segment lost 4 bases and the J segment 6 bases; nucleotides outside the gene matches: 8. The CDR3 spells CASSSTRSGRSGELFF. The CDR3 DNA follows: TGTGCCAGCAGCTCGACACGTAGCGGGAGGTCCGGGGAGCTGTTTTTT. Variable domain in full (rest from reference TRBV11-2 and TRBJ2-2): EAGVAQSPRYKIIEKRQSVAFWCNPISGHATLYWYQQILGQGPKLLIQFQNNGVVDDSQLPKDRFSAERLKGVDSTLKIQPAKLEDSAVYLCASSSTRSGRSGELFFGEGSRLTVL.

This rearrangement joins TRBV4-1 to TRBJ2-7, with 7 bases that match TRBD1. The V gene's germline CDR1 is MGHRA and CDR2 YSYEKL. The CDR3 is 16 amino acids. The junction had 6 bases not matched to a gene; V was cut back by 0 bases and J by 1 base. CDR3 loop: CASSQEGTVPSYEQYF. In DNA, the CDR3 is TGCGCCAGCAGCCAAGAGGGGACAGTCCCTTCCTACGAGCAGTACTTC.

Details on this clonotype: This may be a read error: a much more frequent sequence differs by one nucleotide. The CDR3 bases are TGCAGCGTTGCCAGGGGGAACACCAGGGAGCTGTTTTTT. Amino acids: CSVARGNTRELFF. The chain recombines TRBV29-1 with TRBJ2-2; 7 bases fit TRBD1. The CDR3 covers 13 residues. Germline assignment: CDR1 SQVTM and CDR2 ANQGSEA.

This clonotype was seen a handful of times. The J gene is TRBJ2-2, the V gene TRBV10-3, with D perhaps TRBD2 (6 bases). Germline assignment: CDR1 ENHRY and CDR2 SYGVKD. The CDR3 contains 16 residues. Trimming took 6 bases from V and 1 from J, leaving 15 bases between them. CDR3 in DNA: TGTGCCATCAGCTCAGGGTTTAGCGGGAACACCGGGGAGCTGTTTTTT. The encoded protein is CAISSGFSGNTGELFF.

This clonotype was counted only a few times. No conserved phenylalanine or tryptophan ends this CDR3, so it is likely a read error. V usage is TRBV6-5 and J usage is TRBJ2-1; D ambiguous. The CDR3 length is 13 residues. CDR1 MNHEY and CDR2 SVGAGI come from the germline V gene. Trimming shortened V by 5 bases and J by 10 bases, and 15 bases separated the two germline ends. CDR3 region: CASSGRAPPEQFL. CDR3 bases: TGTGCCAGCAGTGGCCGGGCTCCTCCCGAGCAGTTCCTC.

CDR3 in DNA: TGTGCCAGCAGCTTGACCTTGGTCCAAGAGACCCAGTACTTC. Residues: CASSLTLVQETQYF. The V and J genes are TRBV5-8 and TRBJ2-5; D not resolved. Trimming cost V 1 base and J 1 base, with 8 bases left between them. CDR1 is SGHTS, CDR2 YDEGEE, per germline. This CDR3 contains 14 residues. The full variable domain, with the rest looked up from reference TRBV5-8 and TRBJ2-5, is EAGVTQSPTHLIKTRGQQATLRCSPISGHTSVYWYQQALGLGLQFLLWYDEGEERNRGNFPPRFSGRQFPNYSSELNVNALELEDSALYLCASSLTLVQETQYFGPGTRLLVL.

This clonotype was detected once. The rearrangement links TRBV5-4 to TRBJ2-7, with a possible D match to TRBD2 (5 bases). The CDR3 runs 14 residues. V gave up 7 bases and J gave up 6 bases, with 20 bases separating them. Germline CDR1 and CDR2: SGHNT and YYREEE (reference sequence). The CDR3 nucleotides read TGTGCCAGCCACTCGGGGTCCCCGGGGTTCGAGCAGTACTTC. Translation gives CASHSGSPGFEQYF.

On this clonotype itself: Given the absence of the conserved phenylalanine or tryptophan at the CDR3 end, a read error is likely. Here the CDR3 reads CASSLVQSGPTFYEQYS. CDR3 bases: TGTGCCAGCAGCTTAGTCCAGTCTGGCCCCACATTCTACGAGCAGTACTCC. The V gene is TRBV11-1, the J gene TRBJ2-7; no firm D call. Trimming removed 1 base from V and 3 bases from J, with 19 bases in between. CDR3 length equals 17 residues. Germline V gives CDR1 SGHAT, CDR2 FQDESV (reference sequence).

This clonotype occurred once. The rearrangement uses TRBV29-1 and TRBJ2-3, with TRBD2 matching over 11 bases. This CDR3 contains 15 residues. From germline, CDR1 is SQVTM and CDR2 ANQGSEA. V was clipped by 5 bases and J by 3 bases; unmatched bases: 7. CDR3: CSVSGTSGITDTQYF. In DNA form, the CDR3 reads TGCAGCGTTTCCGGGACTAGCGGCATTACAGATACGCAGTATTTT.

The V and J genes are TRBV29-1 and TRBJ2-7, with 12 bases identical to TRBD2. The CDR3 consists of 14 residues. The junction had 9 bases not matched to a gene; V was cut back by 7 bases and J by 5 bases. Germline CDR1 is SQVTM and CDR2 is ANQGSEA. The CDR3 loop reads CSARLAGEPNEQYF. CDR3 in DNA: TGCAGCGCCCGACTAGCGGGAGAGCCTAACGAGCAGTACTTC.

V is TRBV10-3 and J is TRBJ2-1; tentatively, D is TRBD1 (5 bases). V lost 3 bases, J lost 7 bases, and 28 bases lay in between. The CDR3 loop spans 19 amino acids. Germline CDR1 reads ENHRY; CDR2 reads SYGVKD. The CDR3 bases are TGTGCCATCAGTGAAGAGCGCGCGACAGCTAGTACCTCTTATAATGAGCAGTTCTTC. Protein: CAISEERATASTSYNEQFF.

J is TRBJ1-2 and V is TRBV12-3 or TRBV12-4, with TRBD1 as a possible D gene (5 bases). The ends were cut back, 2 bases at V and 5 bases at J, with 12 bases in the middle. This CDR3 has 14 residues. Written as DNA, the CDR3 is TGTGCCAGCAGTTTAAAGGCCAGGGCGTATGGCTACACCTTC. Its translation: CASSLKARAYGYTF.

Comment on this clonotype: With a much larger clone just one base away, this may be a read error. As the CDR3 is not closed by the conserved phenylalanine or tryptophan, this likely results from a read error. The V and J genes are TRBV6-2 or TRBV6-3 and TRBJ2-1; D ambiguous. V was clipped by 2 bases and J by 8 bases, with 13 bases between them. The CDR3 is made up of 14 amino acids. Germline V gene lookup returns CDR1 MNHEY and CDR2 SVGEGT. The CDR3 loop is CASSYGRSVYEQFI. The CDR3 DNA sequence: TGTGCCAGCAGTTACGGTCGGTCTGTCTATGAGCAGTTCATC.

This chain uses TRBV12-3 or TRBV12-4 with TRBJ1-1, with D possibly matching TRBD1 (6 bases). V was shortened by 1 base and J by 0 bases, with 12 bases between the two germline ends. The CDR3 runs to 16 residues. The CDR3 is CASSLDLPGVNTEAFF. CDR3 DNA sequence: TGTGCCAGCAGTTTAGACTTACCAGGGGTGAACACTGAAGCTTTCTTT.

Ten or more counts support this clonotype. The genes are TRBV6-5 and TRBJ2-7; 12 nucleotides match TRBD2. The CDR3 is 15 residues long. Losses at the gene ends were 5 bases for V and 2 bases for J; bases not matched to a gene: 4. Germline V gene lookup returns CDR1 MNHEY and CDR2 SVGAGI. The CDR3 coding sequence is TGTGCCAGCAGTCGCGGACTAGCGGGGACCTACGAGCAGTACTTC. It is translated as CASSRGLAGTYEQYF.

Of note for this clonotype: This may come from a read error, since a much larger clone is one base off. The V call is TRBV10-1, the J call TRBJ2-2; D might be TRBD2 (6 bases). CDR1 is WNHNN, CDR2 SYGVQD, per germline (reference sequence). The CDR3 runs to 12 residues. The CDR3 reads CASRPNTGGLFF. The DNA of the CDR3 is TGCGCCAGCAGACCTAACACCGGGGGGCTGTTTTTT.

The chain employs TRBV4-3 and TRBJ1-5; D not certain. The V end was cut by 0 bases, the J end by 9 bases, with 15 bases between. CDR1 and CDR2 (germline): LGHNA, YSLEER. The CDR3 has 15 amino acids. CDR3 bases: TGCGCCAGCAGCCAAGAACACAGCCTTACGCTGCCCCAGCATTTT. It encodes CASSQEHSLTLPQHF.